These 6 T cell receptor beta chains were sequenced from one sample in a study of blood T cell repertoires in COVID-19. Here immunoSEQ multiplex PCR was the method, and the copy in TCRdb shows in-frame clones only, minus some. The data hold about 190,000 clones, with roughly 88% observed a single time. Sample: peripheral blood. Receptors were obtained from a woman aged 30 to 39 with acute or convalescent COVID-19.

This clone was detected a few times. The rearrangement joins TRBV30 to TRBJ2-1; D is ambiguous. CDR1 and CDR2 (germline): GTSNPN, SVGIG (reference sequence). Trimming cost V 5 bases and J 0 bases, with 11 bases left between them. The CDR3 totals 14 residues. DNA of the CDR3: TGTGCCTGGTCTCGAGGATTCTCCTACAATGAGCAGTTCTTC. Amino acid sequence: CAWSRGFSYNEQFF.

CDR3 DNA: TGTGCCAGCAGAGTTGGCAGCGCCAACGCCGGGGAGCTGTTTTTT. As protein: CASRVGSANAGELFF. J is TRBJ2-2 and V is TRBV28; D is uncertain. CDR1 and CDR2 from the germline V gene are MDHEN and SYDVKM. V lost 6 bases to trimming and J lost 6 bases, with 17 bases between them. This CDR3 contains 15 residues. Together with reference TRBV28 and TRBJ2-2, the CDR3 gives the full variable domain: DVKVTQSSRYLVKRTGEKVFLECVQDMDHENMFWYRQDPGLGLRLIYFSYDVKMKEKGDIPEGYSVSREKKERFSLILESASTNQTSMYLCASRVGSANAGELFFGEGSRLTVL.

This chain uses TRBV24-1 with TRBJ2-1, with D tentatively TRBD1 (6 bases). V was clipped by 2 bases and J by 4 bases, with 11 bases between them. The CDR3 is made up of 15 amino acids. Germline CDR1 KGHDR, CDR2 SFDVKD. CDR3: CATSDSGHPYNEQFF. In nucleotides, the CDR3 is TGTGCCACCAGTGATTCGGGACACCCATACAATGAGCAGTTCTTC.

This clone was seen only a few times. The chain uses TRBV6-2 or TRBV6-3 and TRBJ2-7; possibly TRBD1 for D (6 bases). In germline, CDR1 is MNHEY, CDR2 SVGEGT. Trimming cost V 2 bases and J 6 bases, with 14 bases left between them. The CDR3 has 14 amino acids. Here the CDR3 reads CASSYRTGSREQYF. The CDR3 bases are TGTGCCAGCAGTTACCGTACAGGGTCACGCGAGCAGTACTTC.

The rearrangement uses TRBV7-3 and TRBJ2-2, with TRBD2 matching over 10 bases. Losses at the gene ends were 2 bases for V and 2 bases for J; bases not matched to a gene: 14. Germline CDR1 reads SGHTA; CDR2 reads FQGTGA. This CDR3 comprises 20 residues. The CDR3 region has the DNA TGTGCCAGCAGCTTAGGTTGGGCTAGCGGGAGTCCGGCAAACACCGGGGAGCTGTTTTTT. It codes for CASSLGWASGSPANTGELFF.

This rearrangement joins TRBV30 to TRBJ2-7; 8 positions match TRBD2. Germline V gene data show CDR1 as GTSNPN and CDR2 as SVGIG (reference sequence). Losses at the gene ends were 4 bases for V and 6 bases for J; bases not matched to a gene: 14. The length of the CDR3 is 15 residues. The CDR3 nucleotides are TGTGCCTGGACGGGCCCAAGCGGGAGAGGTCGCGAGCAGTACTTC. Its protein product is CAWTGPSGRGREQYF.